This TCR beta chain is drawn from a study of vaccination effects on CD4 cells after COVID-19. V was cut by 6 bases and J by 4 bases, with 7 bases left in between. This CDR3 is built from 12 residues. Antigen-specific CD4+ T cell clonotypes were called by their expansion after viral peptide-pool culture in ViraFEST. Cultured cells yielded isolated CD4+ T cells after around 9 days. Assay used: immunoSEQ multiplex PCR; TCRdb lists only in-frame clones, some missing. The data show about 60,000 clones, with around 81% seen just once and under 3% held by the top ten. This clone occurred a few times. Its target is unknown.

The V call is TRBV12-3 or TRBV12-4, the J call TRBJ1-3; D ambiguous. This sample comprised CD4+ T cells from PBMCs cultured with HCoV-229E spike peptides, obtained before COVID-19 vaccination. The sequence was obtained from a human donor who received a COVID-19 vaccine. This chain's CDR3 is CASSARGNTIYF. The CDR3 region has the DNA TGTGCCAGCAGCGCCCGGGGAAACACCATATATTTT.